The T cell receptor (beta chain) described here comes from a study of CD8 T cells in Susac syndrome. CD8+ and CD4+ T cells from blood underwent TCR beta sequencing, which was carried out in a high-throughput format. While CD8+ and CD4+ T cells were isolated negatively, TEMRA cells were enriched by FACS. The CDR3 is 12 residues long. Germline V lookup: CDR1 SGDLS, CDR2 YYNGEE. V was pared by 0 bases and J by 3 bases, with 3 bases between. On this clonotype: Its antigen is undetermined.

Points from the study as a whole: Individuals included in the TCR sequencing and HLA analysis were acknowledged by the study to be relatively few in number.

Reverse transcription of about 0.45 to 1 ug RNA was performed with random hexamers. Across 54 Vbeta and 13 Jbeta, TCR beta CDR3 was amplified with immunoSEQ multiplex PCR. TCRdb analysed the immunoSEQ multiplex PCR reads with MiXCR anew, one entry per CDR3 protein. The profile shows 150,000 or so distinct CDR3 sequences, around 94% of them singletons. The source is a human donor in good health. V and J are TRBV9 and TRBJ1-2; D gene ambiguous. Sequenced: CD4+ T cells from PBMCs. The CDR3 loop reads CASSVEHYGYTF. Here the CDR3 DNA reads TGTGCCAGCAGCGTAGAGCACTATGGCTACACCTTC.